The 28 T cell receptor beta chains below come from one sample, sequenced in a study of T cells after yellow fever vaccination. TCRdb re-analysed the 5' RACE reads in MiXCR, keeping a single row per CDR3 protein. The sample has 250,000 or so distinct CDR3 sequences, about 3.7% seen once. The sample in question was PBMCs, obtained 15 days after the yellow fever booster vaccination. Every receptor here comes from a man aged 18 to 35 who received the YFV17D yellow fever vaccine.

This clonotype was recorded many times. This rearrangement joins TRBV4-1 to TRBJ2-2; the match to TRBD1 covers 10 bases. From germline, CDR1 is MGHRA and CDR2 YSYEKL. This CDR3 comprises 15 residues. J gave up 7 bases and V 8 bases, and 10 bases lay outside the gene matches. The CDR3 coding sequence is TGCGCCAGCCGCGACCCGGGACAGGGGAACGGGGAGCTGTTTTTT. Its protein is CASRDPGQGNGELFF.

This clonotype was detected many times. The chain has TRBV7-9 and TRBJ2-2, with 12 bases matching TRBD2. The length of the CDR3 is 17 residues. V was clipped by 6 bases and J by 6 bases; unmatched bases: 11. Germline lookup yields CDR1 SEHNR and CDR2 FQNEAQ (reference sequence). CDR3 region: CASSPPASGGAAGELFF. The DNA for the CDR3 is TGTGCCAGCAGTCCTCCGGCTAGCGGGGGGGCCGCCGGGGAGCTGTTTTTT.

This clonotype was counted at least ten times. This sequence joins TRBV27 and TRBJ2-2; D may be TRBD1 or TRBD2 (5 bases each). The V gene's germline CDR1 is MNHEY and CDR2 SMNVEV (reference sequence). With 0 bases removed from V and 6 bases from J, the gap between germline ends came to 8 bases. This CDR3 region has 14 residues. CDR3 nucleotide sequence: TGTGCCAGCAGTTTATCGTGGGGGTCCGGGGAGCTGTTTTTT. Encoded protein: CASSLSWGSGELFF.

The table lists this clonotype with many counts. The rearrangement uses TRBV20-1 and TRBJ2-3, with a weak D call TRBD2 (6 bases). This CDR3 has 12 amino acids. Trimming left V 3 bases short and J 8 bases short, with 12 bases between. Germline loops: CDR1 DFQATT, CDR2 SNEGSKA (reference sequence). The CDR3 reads CSASGEAVTQYF. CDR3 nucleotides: TGCAGTGCTAGTGGGGAGGCTGTTACGCAGTATTTT.

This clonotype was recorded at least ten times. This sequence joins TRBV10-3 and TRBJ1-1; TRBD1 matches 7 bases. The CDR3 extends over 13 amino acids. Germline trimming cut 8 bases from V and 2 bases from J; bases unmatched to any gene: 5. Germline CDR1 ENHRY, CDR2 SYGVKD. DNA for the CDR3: TGTGCCATCTCCGGACAGGCAAACACTGAAGCTTTCTTT. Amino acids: CAISGQANTEAFF.

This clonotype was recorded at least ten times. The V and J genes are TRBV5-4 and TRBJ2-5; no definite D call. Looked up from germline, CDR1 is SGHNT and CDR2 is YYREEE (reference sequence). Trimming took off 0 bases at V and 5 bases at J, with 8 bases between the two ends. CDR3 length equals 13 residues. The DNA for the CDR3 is TGTGCCAGCAGCTTGGACACGTTGGAGACCCAGTACTTC. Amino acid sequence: CASSLDTLETQYF.

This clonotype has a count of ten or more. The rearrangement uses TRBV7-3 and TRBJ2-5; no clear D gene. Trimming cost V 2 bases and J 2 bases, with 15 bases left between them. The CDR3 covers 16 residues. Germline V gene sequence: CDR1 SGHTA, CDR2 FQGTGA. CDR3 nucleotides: TGTGCCAGCAGCTTAGGGGTGGGCAGTGATCAAGAGACCCAGTACTTC. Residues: CASSLGVGSDQETQYF.

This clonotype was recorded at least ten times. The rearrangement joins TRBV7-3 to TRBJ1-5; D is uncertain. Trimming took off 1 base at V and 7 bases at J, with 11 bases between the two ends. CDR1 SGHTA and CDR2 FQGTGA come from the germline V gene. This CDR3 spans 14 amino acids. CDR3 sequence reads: CASSLNGWEQPQHF. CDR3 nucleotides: TGTGCCAGCAGCTTAAATGGTTGGGAGCAGCCCCAGCATTTT.

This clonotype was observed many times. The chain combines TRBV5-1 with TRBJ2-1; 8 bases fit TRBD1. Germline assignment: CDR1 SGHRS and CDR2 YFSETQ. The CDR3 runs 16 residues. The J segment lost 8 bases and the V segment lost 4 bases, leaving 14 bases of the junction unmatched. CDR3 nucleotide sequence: TGCGCCAGCAGCAGGAAGGCCGGGACAGGCCCCCATGAGCAGTTCTTC. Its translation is CASSRKAGTGPHEQFF.

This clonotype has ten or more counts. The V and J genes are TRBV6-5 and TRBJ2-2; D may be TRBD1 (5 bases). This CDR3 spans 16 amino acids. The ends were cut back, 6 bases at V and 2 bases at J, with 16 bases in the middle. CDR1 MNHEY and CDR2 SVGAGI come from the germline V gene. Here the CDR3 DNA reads TGTGCCAGCAGCCCCTCCGGACACCTAAACACCGGGGAGCTGTTTTTT. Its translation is CASSPSGHLNTGELFF.

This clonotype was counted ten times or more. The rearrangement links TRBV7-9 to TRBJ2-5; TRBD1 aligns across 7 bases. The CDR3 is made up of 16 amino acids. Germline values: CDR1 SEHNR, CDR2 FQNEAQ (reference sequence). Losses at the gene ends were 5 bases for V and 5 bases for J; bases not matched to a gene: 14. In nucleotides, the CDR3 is TGTGCCAGCAGCGCCGCGTACAGGGGTAGGAAGGAGACCCAGTACTTC. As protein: CASSAAYRGRKETQYF.

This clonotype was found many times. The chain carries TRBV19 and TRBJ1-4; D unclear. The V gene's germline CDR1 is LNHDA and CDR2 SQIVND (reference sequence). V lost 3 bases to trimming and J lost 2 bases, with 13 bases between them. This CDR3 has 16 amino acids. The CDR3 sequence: CASSMGGGWTNEKLFF. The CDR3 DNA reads TGTGCCAGTAGTATGGGTGGCGGTTGGACTAATGAAAAACTGTTTTTT.

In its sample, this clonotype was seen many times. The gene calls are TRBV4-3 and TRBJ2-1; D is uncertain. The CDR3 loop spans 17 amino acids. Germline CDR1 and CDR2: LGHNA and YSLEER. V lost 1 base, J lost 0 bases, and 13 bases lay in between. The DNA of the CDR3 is TGCGCCAGCAGCCAAGGCCCAGGCAGGAGCTCCTACAATGAGCAGTTCTTC. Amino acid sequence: CASSQGPGRSSYNEQFF.

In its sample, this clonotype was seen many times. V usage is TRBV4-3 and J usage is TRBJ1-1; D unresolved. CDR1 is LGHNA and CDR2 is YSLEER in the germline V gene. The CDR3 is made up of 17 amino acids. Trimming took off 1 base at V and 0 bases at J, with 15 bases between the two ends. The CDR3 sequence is CASSQVRYNRLNTEAFF. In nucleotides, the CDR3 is TGCGCCAGCAGCCAAGTTCGTTATAACCGACTGAACACTGAAGCTTTCTTT.

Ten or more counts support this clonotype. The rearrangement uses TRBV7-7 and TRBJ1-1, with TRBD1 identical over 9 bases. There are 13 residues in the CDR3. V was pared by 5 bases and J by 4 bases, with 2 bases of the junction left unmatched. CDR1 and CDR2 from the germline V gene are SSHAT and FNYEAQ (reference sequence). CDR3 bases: TGTGCCAGCAGCGTGGACAGGGGCACTGAAGCTTTCTTT. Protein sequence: CASSVDRGTEAFF. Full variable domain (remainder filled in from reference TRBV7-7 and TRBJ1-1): GAGVSQSPRYKVTKRGQDVTLRCDPISSHATLYWYQQALGQGPEFLTYFNYEAQPDKSGLPSDRFSAERPEGSISTLTIQRTEQRDSAMYRCASSVDRGTEAFFGQGTRLTVV.

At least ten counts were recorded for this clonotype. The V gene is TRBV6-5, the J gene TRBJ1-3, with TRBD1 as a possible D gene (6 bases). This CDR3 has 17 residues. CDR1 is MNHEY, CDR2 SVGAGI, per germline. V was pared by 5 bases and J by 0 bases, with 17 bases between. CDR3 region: CASSPPGGTHSGNTIYF. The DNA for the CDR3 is TGTGCCAGCAGTCCTCCTGGGGGCACCCACTCTGGAAACACCATATATTTT.

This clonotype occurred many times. The CDR3, as DNA: TGTGCCAGCAGCGGACAAGCGAAGTCAACGCAGTATTTT. Translating it yields CASSGQAKSTQYF. The V call is TRBV6-1, the J call TRBJ2-3, with D tentatively TRBD1 (5 bases). The CDR3 contains 13 residues. V lost 6 bases to trimming and J lost 9 bases, with 16 bases between them. The germline CDR1 and CDR2 sequences are MNHNS and SASEGT.

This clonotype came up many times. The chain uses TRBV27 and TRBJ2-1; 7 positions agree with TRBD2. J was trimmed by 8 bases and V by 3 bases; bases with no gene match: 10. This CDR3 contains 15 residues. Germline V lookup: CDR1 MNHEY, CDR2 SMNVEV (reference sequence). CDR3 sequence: CASSFLRDSGHEQFF. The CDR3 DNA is TGTGCCAGCAGTTTCCTCCGGGATAGCGGGCATGAGCAGTTCTTC.

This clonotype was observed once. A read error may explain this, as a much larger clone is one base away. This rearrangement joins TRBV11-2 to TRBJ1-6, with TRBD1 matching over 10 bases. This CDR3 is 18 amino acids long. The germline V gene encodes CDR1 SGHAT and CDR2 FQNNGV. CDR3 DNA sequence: TGTGCCAGCAGCTTAGTCGTCCGGGACAGGGGCGCCAATTCAACCCTCCACTTT. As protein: CASSLVVRDRGANSTLHF.

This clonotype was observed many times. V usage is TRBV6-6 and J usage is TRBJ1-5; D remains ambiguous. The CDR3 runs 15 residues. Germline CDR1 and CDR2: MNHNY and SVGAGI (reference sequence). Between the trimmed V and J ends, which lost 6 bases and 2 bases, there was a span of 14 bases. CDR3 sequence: CASRADAGRNQPQHF. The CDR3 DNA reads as TGTGCCAGCAGGGCGGACGCTGGGCGCAATCAGCCCCAGCATTTT.

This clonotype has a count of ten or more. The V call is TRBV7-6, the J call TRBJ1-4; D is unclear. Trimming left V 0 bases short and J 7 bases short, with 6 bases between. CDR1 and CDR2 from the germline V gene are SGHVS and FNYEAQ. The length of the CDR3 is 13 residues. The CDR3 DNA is TGTGCCAGCAGCTTAGCGGGTCCTGAAAAACTGTTTTTT. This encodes CASSLAGPEKLFF.

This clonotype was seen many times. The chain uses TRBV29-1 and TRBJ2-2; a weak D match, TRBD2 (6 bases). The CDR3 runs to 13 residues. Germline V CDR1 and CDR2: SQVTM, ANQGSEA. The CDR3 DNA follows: TGCAGTGGCGGGACCTCTAACACCGGGGAGCTGTTTTTT. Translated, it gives CSGGTSNTGELFF.

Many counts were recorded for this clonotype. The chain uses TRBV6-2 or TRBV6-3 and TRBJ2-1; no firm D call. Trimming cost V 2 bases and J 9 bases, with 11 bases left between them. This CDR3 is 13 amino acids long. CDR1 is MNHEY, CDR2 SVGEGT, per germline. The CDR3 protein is CASSYVGPGEQFF. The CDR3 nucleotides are TGTGCCAGCAGTTACGTGGGTCCAGGTGAGCAGTTCTTC.

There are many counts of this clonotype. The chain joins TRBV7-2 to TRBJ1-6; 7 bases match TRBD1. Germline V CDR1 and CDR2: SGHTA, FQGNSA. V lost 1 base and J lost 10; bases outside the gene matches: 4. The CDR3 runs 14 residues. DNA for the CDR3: TGTGCCAGCAGCTTAGTGTCAGGGGGATCACCCCTCCACTTT. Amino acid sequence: CASSLVSGGSPLHF.

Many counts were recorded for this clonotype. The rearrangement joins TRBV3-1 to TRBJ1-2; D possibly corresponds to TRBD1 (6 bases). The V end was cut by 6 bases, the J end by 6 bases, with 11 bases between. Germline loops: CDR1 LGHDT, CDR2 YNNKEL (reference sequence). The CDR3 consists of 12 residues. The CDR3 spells CASSNTGNGYTF. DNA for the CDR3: TGTGCCAGCAGTAACACAGGGAATGGCTACACCTTC.

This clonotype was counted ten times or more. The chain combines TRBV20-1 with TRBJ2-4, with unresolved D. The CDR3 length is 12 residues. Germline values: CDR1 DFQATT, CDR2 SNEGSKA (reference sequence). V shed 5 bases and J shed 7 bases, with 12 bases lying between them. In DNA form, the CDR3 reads TGCAGTGCTCCTCGGGCGGAGAACATTCAGTACTTC. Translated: CSAPRAENIQYF.

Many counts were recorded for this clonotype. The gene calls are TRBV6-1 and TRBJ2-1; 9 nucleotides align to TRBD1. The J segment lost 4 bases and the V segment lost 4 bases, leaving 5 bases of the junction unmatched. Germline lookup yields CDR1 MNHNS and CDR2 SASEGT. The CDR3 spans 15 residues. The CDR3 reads CASSVDRGTYNEQFF. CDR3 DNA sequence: TGTGCCAGCAGTGTGGACAGGGGAACTTACAATGAGCAGTTCTTC.

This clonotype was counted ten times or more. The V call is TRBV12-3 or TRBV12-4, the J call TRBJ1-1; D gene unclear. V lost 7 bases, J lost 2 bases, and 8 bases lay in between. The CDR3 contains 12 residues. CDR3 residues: CASTRLNTEAFF. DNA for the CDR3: TGTGCCAGCACCCGGTTAAACACTGAAGCTTTCTTT.